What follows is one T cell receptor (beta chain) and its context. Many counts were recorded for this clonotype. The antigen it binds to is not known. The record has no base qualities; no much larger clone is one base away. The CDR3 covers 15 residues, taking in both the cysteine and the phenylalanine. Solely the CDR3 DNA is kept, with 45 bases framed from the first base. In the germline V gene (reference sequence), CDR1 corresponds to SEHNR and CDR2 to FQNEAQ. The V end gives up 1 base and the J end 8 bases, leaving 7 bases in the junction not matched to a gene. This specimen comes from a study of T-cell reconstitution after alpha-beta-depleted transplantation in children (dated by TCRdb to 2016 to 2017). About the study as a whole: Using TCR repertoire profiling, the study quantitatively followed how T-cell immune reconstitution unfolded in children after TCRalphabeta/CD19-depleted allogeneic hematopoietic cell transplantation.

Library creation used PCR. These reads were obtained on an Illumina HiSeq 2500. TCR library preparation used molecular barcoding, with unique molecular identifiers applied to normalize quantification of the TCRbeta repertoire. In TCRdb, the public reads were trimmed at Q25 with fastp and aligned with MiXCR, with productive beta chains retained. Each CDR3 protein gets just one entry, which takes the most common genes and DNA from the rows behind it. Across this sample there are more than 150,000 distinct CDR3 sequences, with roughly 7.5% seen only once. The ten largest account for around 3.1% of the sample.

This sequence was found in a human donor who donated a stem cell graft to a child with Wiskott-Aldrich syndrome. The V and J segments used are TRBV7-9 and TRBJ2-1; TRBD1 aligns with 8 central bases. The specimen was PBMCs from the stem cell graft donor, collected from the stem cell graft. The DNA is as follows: TGTGCCAGCAGCTTAGGCCGGGGACAGGTCGATGAGCAGTTCTTC. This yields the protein CASSLGRGQVDEQFF.